This TCR beta chain is from a study of shared clonotypes between healthy human individuals. Samples underwent the assay at deep level. Profiling relied on immunoSEQ multiplex PCR, and the TCRdb table lists in-frame clones only, not all of them. The repertoire has around 500,000 clones, approximately 80% of them found once; the top ten carry around 13%. Extraction of genomic DNA in unsorted samples used roughly 93 million PBMCs. With 5 bases removed from V and 3 bases from J, the gap between germline ends came to 17 bases. This CDR3 is 15 amino acids long. The V gene's germline CDR1 is SGHTA and CDR2 FQGNSA.

The J gene is TRBJ2-7, the V gene TRBV7-2, with D tentatively TRBD2 (6 bases). Sequencing was carried out using PBMCs. The sequence came from a woman in her 40s in good health. Some clones in this sample may be carry-over from other donors' samples. CDR3 in DNA: TGTGCCAGCAGCATCAGCGGTGGGGGGAACTACGAGCAGTACTTC. Amino acid sequence: CASSISGGGNYEQYF.